This section outlines one T cell receptor beta chain sequence together with its context. What it binds is unknown. The CDR3 spans 14 residues. The ends were cut back, 1 base at V and 3 bases at J, with 10 bases in the middle. Researchers built TCR beta libraries using quantitative 5'-RACE with molecular barcodes. Each CDR3 protein gets one entry after TCRdb re-called the 5' RACE reads with MiXCR. The sample lists fewer than 400,000 distinct CDR3 sequences; around 20% were seen once. This sample stems from a study of CD8 T cells in ankylosing spondylitis. Study-wide results and limits: A subset of motif variants has previously been described in the synovial fluid and blood of reactive arthritis. Those disease-linked clones were CD8+; they were also relatively rare in peripheral blood. There was a TCR beta motif, made of 7 to 9 highly homologous variants, that appeared characteristic of ankylosing spondylitis blood. Matched ankylosing spondylitis synovial fluid reportedly showed significant enrichment of disease-linked clones.

The chain uses TRBV12-3 or TRBV12-4 and TRBJ2-7; no clear D gene. The clonotype comes from a male donor with ankylosing spondylitis. Sequencing used blood, either unsorted or a sorted T cell fraction (not recorded which). The CDR3 DNA follows: TGTGCCAGCAGTTTAGGACACGCGATCTACGAGCAGTACTTC. Amino acid sequence: CASSLGHAIYEQYF.